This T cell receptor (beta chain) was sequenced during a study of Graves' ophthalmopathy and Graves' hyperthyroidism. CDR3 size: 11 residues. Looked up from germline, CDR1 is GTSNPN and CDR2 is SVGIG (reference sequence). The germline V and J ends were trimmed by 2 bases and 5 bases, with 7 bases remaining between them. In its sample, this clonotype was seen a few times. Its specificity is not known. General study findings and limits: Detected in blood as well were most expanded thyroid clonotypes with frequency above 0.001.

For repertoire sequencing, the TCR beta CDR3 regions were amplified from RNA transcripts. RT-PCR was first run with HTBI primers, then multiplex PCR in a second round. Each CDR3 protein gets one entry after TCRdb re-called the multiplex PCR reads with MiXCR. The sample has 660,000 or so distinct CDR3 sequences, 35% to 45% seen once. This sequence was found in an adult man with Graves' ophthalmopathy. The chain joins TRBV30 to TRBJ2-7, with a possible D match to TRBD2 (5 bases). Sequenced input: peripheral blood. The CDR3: CAWSWENEQYF. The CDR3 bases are TGTGCCTGGAGTTGGGAGAACGAGCAGTACTTC.